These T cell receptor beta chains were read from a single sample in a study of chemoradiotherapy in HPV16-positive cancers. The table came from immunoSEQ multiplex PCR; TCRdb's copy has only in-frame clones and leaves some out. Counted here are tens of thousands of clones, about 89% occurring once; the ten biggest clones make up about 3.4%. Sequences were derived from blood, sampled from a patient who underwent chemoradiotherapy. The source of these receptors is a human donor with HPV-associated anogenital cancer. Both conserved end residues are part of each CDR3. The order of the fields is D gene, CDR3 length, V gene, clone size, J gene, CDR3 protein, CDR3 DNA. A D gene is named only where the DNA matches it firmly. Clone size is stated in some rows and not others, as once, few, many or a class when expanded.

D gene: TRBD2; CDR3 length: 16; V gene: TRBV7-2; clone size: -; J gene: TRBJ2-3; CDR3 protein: CASSPRLAGDTDTQYF; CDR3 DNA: TGTGCCAGCAGCCCCCGACTAGCGGGAGACACAGATACGCAGTATTTT
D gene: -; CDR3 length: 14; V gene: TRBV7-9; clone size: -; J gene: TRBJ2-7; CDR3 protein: CASSLGGPAYEQYF; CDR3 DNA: TGTGCCAGCAGCTTAGGCGGGCCCGCCTACGAGCAGTACTTC
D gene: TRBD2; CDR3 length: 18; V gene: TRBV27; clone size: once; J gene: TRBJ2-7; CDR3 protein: CASSLYGLLAGGYYEQYF; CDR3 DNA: TGTGCCAGCAGTTTATACGGCCTACTAGCGGGGGGATACTACGAGCAGTACTTC
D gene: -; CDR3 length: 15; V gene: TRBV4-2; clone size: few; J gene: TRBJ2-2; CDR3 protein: CASSSRTDYTGELFF; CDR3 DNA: TGTGCCAGCAGCTCTCGGACAGACTACACCGGGGAGCTGTTTTTT
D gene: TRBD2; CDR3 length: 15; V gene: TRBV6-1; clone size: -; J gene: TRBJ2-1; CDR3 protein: CASLTGGLGDNEQFF; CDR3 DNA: TGTGCCAGCCTTACCGGGGGACTAGGGGACAATGAGCAGTTCTTC
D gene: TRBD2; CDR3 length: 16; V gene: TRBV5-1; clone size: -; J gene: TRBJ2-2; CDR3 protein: CASSSTSGRANGELFF; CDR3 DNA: TGCGCCAGCAGCTCGACTAGCGGGAGGGCCAACGGGGAGCTGTTTTTT
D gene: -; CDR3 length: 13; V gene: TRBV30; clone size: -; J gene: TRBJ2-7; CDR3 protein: CAWRRDRPYEQYF; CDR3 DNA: TGTGCCTGGAGACGAGACAGACCCTACGAGCAGTACTTC
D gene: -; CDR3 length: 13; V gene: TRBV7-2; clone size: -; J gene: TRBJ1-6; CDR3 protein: CASSLGGNSPLHF; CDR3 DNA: TGTGCCAGCAGCTTAGGTGGGAATTCACCCCTCCACTTT
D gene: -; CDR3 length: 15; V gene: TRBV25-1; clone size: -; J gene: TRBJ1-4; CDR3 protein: CASSEYQGANEKLFF; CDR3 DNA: TGTGCCAGCAGTGAATACCAGGGAGCTAATGAAAAACTGTTTTTT
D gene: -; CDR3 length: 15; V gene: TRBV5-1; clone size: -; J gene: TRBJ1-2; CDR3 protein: CASSLPGRAEYGYTF; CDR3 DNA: TGCGCCAGCAGCTTGCCAGGGAGGGCAGAATATGGCTACACCTTC
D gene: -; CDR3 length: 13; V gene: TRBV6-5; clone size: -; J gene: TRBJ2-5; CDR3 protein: CASSQTSQETQYF; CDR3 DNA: TGTGCCAGCAGTCAGACTTCACAAGAGACCCAGTACTTC
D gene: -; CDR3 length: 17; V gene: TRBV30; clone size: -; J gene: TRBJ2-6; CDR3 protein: CAWSSSRDFSGANVLTF; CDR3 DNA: TGTGCCTGGAGTTCGTCCCGGGACTTCTCTGGGGCCAACGTCCTGACTTTC
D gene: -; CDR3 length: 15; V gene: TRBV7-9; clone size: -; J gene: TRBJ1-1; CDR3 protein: CASSLGSRDVSEAFF; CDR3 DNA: TGTGCCAGCAGCTTGGGTTCCCGGGACGTTTCTGAAGCTTTCTTT
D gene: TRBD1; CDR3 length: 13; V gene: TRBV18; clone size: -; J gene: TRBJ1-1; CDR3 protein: CASQGQGDTEAFF; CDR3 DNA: TGTGCCAGCCAGGGACAGGGCGACACTGAAGCTTTCTTT
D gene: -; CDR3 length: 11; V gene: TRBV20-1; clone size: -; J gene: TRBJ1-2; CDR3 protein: CSARESGGYTF; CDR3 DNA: TGCAGTGCTAGGGAGTCGGGAGGCTACACCTTC
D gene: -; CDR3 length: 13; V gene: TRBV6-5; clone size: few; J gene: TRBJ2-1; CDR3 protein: CASSPGVYNEQFF; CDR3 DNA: TGTGCCAGCAGTCCAGGCGTTTACAATGAGCAGTTCTTC
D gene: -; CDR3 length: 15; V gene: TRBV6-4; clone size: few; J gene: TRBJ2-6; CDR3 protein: CASSDSHSGANVLTF; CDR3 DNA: TGTGCCAGCAGTGACTCACACTCTGGGGCCAACGTCCTGACTTTC
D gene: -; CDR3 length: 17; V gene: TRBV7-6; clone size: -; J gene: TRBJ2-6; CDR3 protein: CASSPPGVSSGANVLTF; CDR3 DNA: TGTGCCAGCAGCCCCCCGGGGGTTAGCTCTGGGGCCAACGTCCTGACTTTC
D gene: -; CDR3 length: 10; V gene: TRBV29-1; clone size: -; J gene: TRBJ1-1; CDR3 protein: CSVGNSEAFF; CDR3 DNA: TGCAGCGTTGGTAACAGCGAAGCTTTCTTT
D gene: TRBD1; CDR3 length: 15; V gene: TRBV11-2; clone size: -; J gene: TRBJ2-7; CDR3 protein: CASSQTGQGAGEQYF; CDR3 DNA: TGTGCCAGCAGCCAGACGGGGCAGGGGGCAGGGGAGCAGTACTTC
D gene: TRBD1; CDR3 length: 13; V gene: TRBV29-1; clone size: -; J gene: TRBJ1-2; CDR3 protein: CSVVRDRLYGYTF; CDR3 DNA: TGCAGCGTGGTCCGGGACAGGCTCTATGGCTACACCTTC
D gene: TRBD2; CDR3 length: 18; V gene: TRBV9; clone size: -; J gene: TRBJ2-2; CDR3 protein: CASSVGLAGPGGTGELFF; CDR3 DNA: TGTGCCAGCAGCGTAGGGCTAGCGGGACCAGGTGGCACCGGGGAGCTGTTTTTT